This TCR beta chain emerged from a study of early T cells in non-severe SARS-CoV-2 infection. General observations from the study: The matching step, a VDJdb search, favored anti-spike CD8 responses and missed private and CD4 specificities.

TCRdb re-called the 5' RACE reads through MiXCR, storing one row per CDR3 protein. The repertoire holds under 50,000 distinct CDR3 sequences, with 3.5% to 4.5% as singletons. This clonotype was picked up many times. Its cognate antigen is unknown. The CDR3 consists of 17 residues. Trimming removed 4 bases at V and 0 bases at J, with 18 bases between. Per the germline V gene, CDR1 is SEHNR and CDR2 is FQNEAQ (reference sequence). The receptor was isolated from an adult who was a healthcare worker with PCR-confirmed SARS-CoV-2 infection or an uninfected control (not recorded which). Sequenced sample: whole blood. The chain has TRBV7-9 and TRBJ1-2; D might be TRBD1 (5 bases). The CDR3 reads CASSSDRQLGSNYGYTF. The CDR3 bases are TGTGCCAGCAGCTCAGACCGACAGCTGGGGTCTAACTATGGCTACACCTTC.